The 32 T cell receptor beta chains below all came from one sample that was sequenced in a study of T-cell memory formation after mild COVID-19. TCRdb re-analysed the 5' RACE reads in MiXCR, keeping a single row per CDR3 protein. The table lists approximately 44,000 distinct CDR3 sequences, 7.3% of them singletons. Sequences were obtained from PBMCs or a T cell subset sorted from them (not recorded which). The receptors stem from a man younger than 35 who had mild COVID-19 (a few samples of this study predate the infection). Cell type and time point are not known.

As for this clonotype: The junction and the germline gene differ at one end; a read error may be behind it. The gene calls are TRBV5-1 and TRBJ1-3; TRBD1 matches at 9 bases. The germline V gene has CDR1 SGHRS and CDR2 YFSETQ. The CDR3 is made up of 13 amino acids. Here the CDR3 reads CASSWTGEGTTYF. The CDR3 DNA follows: TGCGCCAGCAGCTGGACAGGGGAGGGCACCACATATTTT.

This clonotype was seen many times. V gene TRBV2 combines with J gene TRBJ2-5, with D possibly matching TRBD1 (6 bases). Germline assignment: CDR1 SNHLY and CDR2 FYNNEI. This CDR3 region has 12 residues. The V end was cut by 8 bases, the J end by 5 bases, with 12 bases between. DNA of the CDR3: TGTGCCAGCTCCTTCACAGGGGAGACCCAGTACTTC. Residues: CASSFTGETQYF.

The chain has TRBV6-6 and TRBJ1-2, with D tentatively TRBD1 (5 bases). Trimming cost V 8 bases and J 3 bases, with 13 bases left between them. The V gene's germline CDR1 is MNHNY and CDR2 SVGAGI (reference sequence). The CDR3 loop spans 13 amino acids. The chain's CDR3 is CASGEAGHYGYTF. The CDR3 DNA follows: TGTGCCAGCGGGGAGGCGGGGCACTATGGCTACACCTTC.

V usage is TRBV23-1 and J usage is TRBJ2-7; 10 bases match TRBD1. TRBV23-1 is labeled an ORF, and its function is uncertain. The CDR3 extends over 15 amino acids. With 7 bases clipped from V and 6 bases from J, the junction kept 12 bases outside the gene matches. The CDR3 sequence: CASNRDRGPLSEQYF. In DNA, the CDR3 is TGCGCCAGCAACCGGGACAGGGGCCCCCTTAGCGAGCAGTACTTC.

This clonotype was seen many times. The chain recombines TRBV27 with TRBJ2-7; 9 bases fit TRBD2. The V gene's germline CDR1 is MNHEY and CDR2 SMNVEV (reference sequence). After removal of 10 bases from V and 7 bases from J, the junction contained 20 bases not matched to a gene. The CDR3 consists of 16 residues. The chain's CDR3 is CATTAGGPSGYEEQYF. The CDR3 DNA is TGTGCCACCACGGCGGGGGGGCCCAGCGGTTACGAAGAGCAGTACTTC.

This clonotype has just a few counts. The rearrangement links TRBV6-6 to TRBJ2-1, with 11 bases identical to TRBD2. CDR3 length: 13 amino acids. V shed 7 bases and J 7 bases; nucleotides not matched to a gene: 3. Per germline, CDR1 MNHNY and CDR2 SVGAGI (reference sequence). CDR3 DNA: TGTGCCAGCACCCTAGCGGGGGGTAATGAGCAGTTCTTC. This encodes CASTLAGGNEQFF.

The rearrangement uses TRBV2 and TRBJ1-5, with D possibly being TRBD1 (5 bases). The germline V gene encodes CDR1 SNHLY and CDR2 FYNNEI. V lost 4 bases, J lost 5 bases, and 9 bases lay in between. The CDR3 sequence is 13 residues long. As DNA, the CDR3 is TGTGCCAGCAGTGTCTGGGGACATCAGCCCCAGCATTTT. Translating it yields CASSVWGHQPQHF. Full variable domain (missing parts from reference TRBV2 and TRBJ1-5): EPEVTQTPSHQVTQMGQEVILRCVPISNHLYFYWYRQILGQKVEFLVSFYNNEISEKSEIFDDQFSVERPDGSNFTLKIRSTKLEDSAMYFCASSVWGHQPQHFGDGTRLSIL.

This clonotype was seen a few times. The chain carries TRBV20-1 and TRBJ1-4; D unclear. Germline V gives CDR1 DFQATT, CDR2 SNEGSKA (reference sequence). V lost 0 bases, J lost 3 bases, and 14 bases lay in between. The CDR3 totals 16 residues. CDR3 nucleotide sequence: TGCAGTGCTAGAGATATGGGGATCGTGGCTAATGAAAAACTGTTTTTT. The encoded protein is CSARDMGIVANEKLFF.

This clonotype has a handful of counts. V gene TRBV29-1 combines with J gene TRBJ2-5; D unresolved. There are 12 residues in the CDR3. The V end lost 4 bases, the J end lost 0 bases, and 6 bases lay between the germline ends. Per the germline V gene, CDR1 is SQVTM and CDR2 is ANQGSEA. CDR3 in amino acids: CSVVQNQETQYF. The DNA for the CDR3 is TGCAGCGTTGTACAGAACCAAGAGACCCAGTACTTC.

This clonotype was picked up many times. The chain has TRBV11-1 and TRBJ2-1; 7 bases line up with TRBD1. The V and J ends lost 3 bases and 5 bases, in that order; junction bases with no gene match: 1. The CDR3 spans 13 residues. Germline loops: CDR1 SGHAT, CDR2 FQDESV (reference sequence). This CDR3 is CASSLGQNNEQFF. The CDR3 nucleotides are TGTGCCAGCAGCTTGGGACAGAACAATGAGCAGTTCTTC.

Only a few counts were recorded for this clonotype. The J gene is TRBJ1-1, the V gene TRBV3-1, with a tentative D call TRBD1 (5 bases). V was shortened by 3 bases and J by 10 bases, with 15 bases between the two germline ends. The CDR3 covers 13 residues. CDR1 is LGHDT and CDR2 is YNNKEL in the germline V gene (reference sequence). CDR3 loop: CASSQAGPGGAFF. CDR3 nucleotide sequence: TGTGCCAGCAGCCAGGCGGGCCCCGGGGGAGCTTTCTTT.

This clonotype was observed at least ten times. As DNA, the CDR3 is TGTGCCAGCAGTCGGCCGGGACAGATATACAATGAGCAGTTCTTC. Translation: CASSRPGQIYNEQFF. The chain recombines TRBV12-3 or TRBV12-4 with TRBJ2-1; 7 nucleotides agree with TRBD1. V lost 5 bases, J lost 4 bases, and 8 bases stayed unmatched. The CDR3 is 15 residues long.

The chain joins TRBV7-3 to TRBJ2-3, with D unclear. Germline V CDR1 and CDR2: SGHTA, FQGTGA. V lost 7 bases to trimming and J lost 0 bases, with 11 bases between them. This CDR3 region has 14 residues. DNA of the CDR3: TGTGCCAGCAAAGGGCCCCTGAGCACAGATACGCAGTATTTT. This codes for CASKGPLSTDTQYF.

The chain links TRBV11-2 to TRBJ1-6, with no clear D. V was trimmed by 4 bases and J by 8 bases, leaving 12 bases between them. The CDR3 totals 14 residues. Germline V lookup: CDR1 SGHAT, CDR2 FQNNGV. The CDR3 bases are TGTGCCAGCAGCTCCCGGGCAGCCGATTCACCCCTCCACTTT. The encoded protein is CASSSRAADSPLHF.

This sequence joins TRBV2 and TRBJ2-5; weak D call: TRBD2 (6 bases). The germline V gene has CDR1 SNHLY and CDR2 FYNNEI. The CDR3 consists of 14 residues. V lost 6 bases and J lost 1, with 12 bases in between. The CDR3 bases are TGTGCCAGCAGCAGCCAGGGACTCCAAGAGACCCAGTACTTC. Encoded protein: CASSSQGLQETQYF.

This chain connects TRBV7-2 to TRBJ2-1; D may be TRBD2 (7 bases). Germline V gene sequence: CDR1 SGHTA, CDR2 FQGNSA. The CDR3 sequence is 16 residues long. V was cut by 8 bases and J by 3 bases, with 20 bases left in between. The CDR3 is CASYEGGQWDYNEQFF. Written as DNA, the CDR3 is TGTGCCAGCTACGAGGGGGGGCAGTGGGACTACAATGAGCAGTTCTTC.

Sample share makes this clonotype medium-sized. The chain carries TRBV24-1 and TRBJ2-3, with 8 bases matching TRBD1. The CDR3 is 15 amino acids. Germline V lookup: CDR1 KGHDR, CDR2 SFDVKD. The V segment lost 2 bases and the J segment 2 bases; nucleotides outside the gene matches: 2. The CDR3 is CATSDSQGATDTQYF. The CDR3 DNA reads TGTGCCACCAGTGATTCGCAGGGGGCCACAGATACGCAGTATTTT.

This clonotype was detected ten times or more. The CDR3 DNA is TGTGCCAGCAGCCCGGAGAAAAATCTGGACCGCGATGAGCAGTTCTTC. Amino acid sequence: CASSPEKNLDRDEQFF. The chain couples TRBV12-3 or TRBV12-4 to TRBJ2-1; D remains unclear. CDR3 length: 16 residues. Between the trimmed V and J ends, which lost 6 bases and 8 bases, there was a span of 23 bases.

In DNA form, the CDR3 reads TGTGCCAGCAGCTTAGAGTTGAAAGAGACCCAGTACTTC. As protein: CASSLELKETQYF. The chain combines TRBV5-6 with TRBJ2-5; D unclear. Per the germline V gene, CDR1 is SGHDT and CDR2 is YYEEEE. V was trimmed by 2 bases and J by 3 bases, leaving 8 bases between them. This CDR3 has 13 residues.

This clonotype was observed a handful of times. V usage is TRBV10-3 and J usage is TRBJ2-7, with D perhaps matching TRBD1 or TRBD2 (6 bases each). The CDR3 has 14 residues. Trimming pared 4 bases from V and 6 bases from J, leaving 16 bases between. Germline V gene sequence: CDR1 ENHRY, CDR2 SYGVKD. Here the CDR3 reads CAISVRGREVEQYF. The CDR3 DNA reads TGTGCCATCAGTGTTCGGGGGCGCGAGGTCGAGCAGTACTTC.

This clonotype came up a few times. The rearrangement joins TRBV24-1 to TRBJ2-1; a possible D gene is TRBD2 (5 bases). Trimming shortened V by 9 bases and J by 8 bases, and 13 bases separated the two germline ends. This CDR3 has 12 amino acids. CDR1 and CDR2 from the germline V gene are KGHDR and SFDVKD. The CDR3 nucleotides read TGTGCCACCGCCGGGGTAGCCGATGAGCAGTTCTTC. Its translation: CATAGVADEQFF.

At least ten counts were recorded for this clonotype. V gene TRBV3-1 combines with J gene TRBJ2-3, with D possibly matching TRBD1 (6 bases). Germline V lookup: CDR1 LGHDT, CDR2 YNNKEL (reference sequence). Trimming took 5 bases from V and 1 from J, leaving 10 bases between them. The CDR3 runs 14 residues. CDR3 nucleotide sequence: TGTGCCAGCAGCGACCGACAGGGCACAGATACGCAGTATTTT. It yields the protein CASSDRQGTDTQYF.

This clonotype was seen only a few times. The chain recombines TRBV7-8 with TRBJ2-5; D is unclear. This CDR3 has 13 residues. Germline V lookup: CDR1 SGHVS, CDR2 FQNEAQ. Trimming took 4 bases from V and 7 from J, leaving 13 bases between them. This CDR3 reads CASSSLRGWTQYF. CDR3 nucleotide sequence: TGTGCCAGCAGCTCCTTACGTGGCTGGACCCAGTACTTC.

Ten or more counts support this clonotype. V and J are TRBV29-1 and TRBJ2-1; D is unclear. The germline V gene has CDR1 SQVTM and CDR2 ANQGSEA. The CDR3 consists of 13 residues. V lost 4 bases and J lost 5, with 12 bases in between. In DNA form, the CDR3 reads TGCAGCGTTGCTCCGCGATTCAACAATGAGCAGTTCTTC. It translates to CSVAPRFNNEQFF.

Many counts were recorded for this clonotype. CDR3 sequence reads: CASSVTGELFF. CDR3 nucleotide sequence: TGTGCCAGCAGCGTAACCGGGGAGCTGTTTTTT. The chain is built from TRBV7-9 and TRBJ2-2, with D hard to call. Trimming pared 5 bases from V and 5 bases from J, leaving 3 bases between. Germline CDR1 is SEHNR and CDR2 is FQNEAQ (reference sequence). The CDR3 contains 11 residues. Full variable domain (outside the CDR3, taken from reference TRBV7-9 and TRBJ2-2): DTGVSQNPRHKITKRGQNVTFRCDPISEHNRLYWYRQTLGQGPEFLTYFQNEAQLEKSRLLSDRFSAERPKGSFSTLEIQRTEQGDSAMYLCASSVTGELFFGEGSRLTVL.

This clonotype was counted only a few times. The chain is built from TRBV5-6 and TRBJ1-2; D unclear. V lost 4 bases to trimming and J lost 7 bases, with 11 bases between them. Per germline, CDR1 SGHDT and CDR2 YYEEEE. This CDR3 has 12 amino acids. The DNA for the CDR3 is TGTGCCAGCAGCATTAGGACGTTTGGCTACACCTTC. Its protein is CASSIRTFGYTF.

This clonotype has ten or more counts. The chain is built from TRBV21-1 and TRBJ2-3; the listed D gene, TRBD1, was not tested against the DNA. TRBV21-1 is shown as a pseudogene. The CDR3 has 12 amino acids. DNA of the CDR3: TGTGCCAGGAAAATGGGCGGGGGAACGCAGTATTTT. Protein product: CARKMGGGTQYF.

In its sample, this clonotype ranks as medium-sized. The CDR3 region is CSADRVASTDTQYF. The CDR3 bases are TGCAGTGCTGACAGGGTTGCAAGCACAGATACGCAGTATTTT. This chain links TRBV20-1 with TRBJ2-3; TRBD1 aligns across 7 bases. Germline lookup yields CDR1 DFQATT and CDR2 SNEGSKA (reference sequence). With 5 bases clipped from V and 0 bases from J, the junction kept 5 bases outside the gene matches. There are 14 residues in the CDR3.

V and J are TRBV7-9 and TRBJ2-6; D call uncertain. The CDR3 loop spans 15 amino acids. CDR1 is SEHNR, CDR2 FQNEAQ, per germline (reference sequence). The germline V and J ends were trimmed by 5 bases and 0 bases, with 8 bases remaining between them. For the CDR3, the DNA is TGTGCCAGCAGCCGAACAGCCTCTGGGGCCAACGTCCTGACTTTC. Protein product: CASSRTASGANVLTF. Complete variable domain (other parts from reference TRBV7-9 and TRBJ2-6): DTGVSQNPRHKITKRGQNVTFRCDPISEHNRLYWYRQTLGQGPEFLTYFQNEAQLEKSRLLSDRFSAERPKGSFSTLEIQRTEQGDSAMYLCASSRTASGANVLTFGAGSRLTVL.

The chain has TRBV5-1 and TRBJ2-5; 7 nucleotides align to TRBD1. V lost 3 bases, J lost 2 bases, and 4 bases stayed unmatched. This CDR3 contains 14 residues. Germline V CDR1 and CDR2: SGHRS, YFSETQ. This CDR3 reads CASSSSGQQETQYF. CDR3 bases: TGCGCCAGCAGCTCGTCGGGACAGCAAGAGACCCAGTACTTC.

Only a few counts were recorded for this clonotype. The chain combines TRBV28 with TRBJ2-1, with D possibly TRBD1 on 7 matching bases. Looked up from germline, CDR1 is MDHEN and CDR2 is SYDVKM. This CDR3 has 12 amino acids. Trimming took 4 bases from V and 11 from J, leaving 12 bases between them. DNA for the CDR3: TGTGCCAGCAGTTCTCAGGGGGGCCAGCAGTTCTTC. Translation gives CASSSQGGQQFF.

The chain couples TRBV20-1 to TRBJ2-6, with 7 bases matching TRBD1. The germline V gene has CDR1 DFQATT and CDR2 SNEGSKA (reference sequence). The CDR3 covers 10 residues. Trimming at V came to 7 bases and at J to 12 bases, leaving 3 bases not matched to a gene. Written as DNA, the CDR3 is TGCAGTGTCTACAGGGGCGTCCTGACTTTC. Amino acids: CSVYRGVLTF.